This entry lists 20 T cell receptor beta chains sequenced from one sample in a study of T cells in Graves' hyperthyroidism and ophthalmopathy. What was amplified from RNA transcripts were TCR beta CDR3 regions. RT-PCR in the first round (using the HTBI primer set) targeted the TCR CDR3. TCRdb re-analysed the multiplex PCR reads in MiXCR, keeping a single row per CDR3 protein. The table includes roughly 500,000 distinct CDR3 sequences, approximately 44% detected once. The sequenced sample was peripheral blood or thyroid tissue (not recorded which). The receptors were gathered from an adult woman with Graves' disease, either hyperthyroidism or ophthalmopathy (not recorded which).

This CDR3 is CSAEGGSEAFF. Written as DNA, the CDR3 is TGCAGTGCTGAAGGTGGGTCTGAAGCTTTCTTT. The rearrangement links TRBV20-1 to TRBJ1-1; D unclear. CDR1 and CDR2 (germline): DFQATT, SNEGSKA (reference sequence). V was cut by 5 bases and J by 6 bases, with 10 bases left in between. CDR3 length: 11 amino acids.

The rearrangement uses TRBV7-9 and TRBJ1-6, with D perhaps TRBD1 (5 bases). Germline CDR1 reads SEHNR; CDR2 reads FQNEAQ (reference sequence). The CDR3 runs 15 residues. V was shortened by 5 bases and J by 9 bases, with 17 bases between the two germline ends. In DNA form, the CDR3 reads TGTGCCAGCAGCCCTGGGGACGGTGAATCTTCACCCCTCCACTTT. This gives the protein CASSPGDGESSPLHF.

This clonotype was counted many times. The chain recombines TRBV7-9 with TRBJ1-2; D is undetermined. Trimming removed 5 bases from V and 7 bases from J, with 17 bases in between. The V gene's germline CDR1 is SEHNR and CDR2 FQNEAQ (reference sequence). This CDR3 spans 14 amino acids. The CDR3 bases are TGTGCCAGCAGCCCTGGCGGGTATGCAACTGGCTACACCTTC. It codes for CASSPGGYATGYTF.

The chain uses TRBV29-1 and TRBJ1-4; possibly TRBD2 for D (5 bases). The DNA matches TRBJ2-2 better at its end, which makes the J call doubtful. The CDR3 sequence is 15 residues long. The V gene's germline CDR1 is SQVTM and CDR2 ANQGSEA. CDR3 DNA: TGCAGCGTTGTGCGGTCGGCAGGAGAGGGCGGGGAGCTGTTTTTT. It specifies CSVVRSAGEGGELFF.

The rearrangement uses TRBV5-1 and TRBJ1-3; the D gene is possibly TRBD1 (5 bases). Per germline, CDR1 SGHRS and CDR2 YFSETQ. V was shortened by 4 bases and J by 7 bases, with 15 bases between the two germline ends. This CDR3 is built from 14 residues. CDR3 sequence: CASSDTGQLNTIYF. Written as DNA, the CDR3 is TGCGCCAGCAGCGACACCGGACAACTGAACACCATATATTTT.

This clonotype came up many times. The chain recombines TRBV5-1 with TRBJ2-5, with D possibly matching TRBD2 (6 bases). V lost 2 bases and J lost 3, with 23 bases in between. The V gene's germline CDR1 is SGHRS and CDR2 YFSETQ. This CDR3 comprises 18 residues. The CDR3 sequence: CASSFRKVADATKETQYF. The CDR3 DNA sequence: TGCGCCAGCAGCTTTCGTAAAGTAGCGGACGCCACTAAAGAGACCCAGTACTTC.

This clonotype was observed a handful of times. This chain uses TRBV12-3 or TRBV12-4 with TRBJ1-1, with D tentatively TRBD1 (6 bases). Trimming pared 6 bases from V and 4 bases from J, leaving 15 bases between. This CDR3 comprises 14 residues. The CDR3 sequence: CASRHTGTATEAFF. CDR3 sequence (DNA): TGTGCCAGCAGACACACAGGGACCGCCACTGAAGCTTTCTTT.

For this clonotype: At one end the junction does not follow the germline gene, possibly because of a read error. V usage is TRBV29-1 and J usage is TRBJ1-3; D is ambiguous. This CDR3 is 14 amino acids long. Per the germline V gene, CDR1 is SQVTM and CDR2 is ANQGSEA. CDR3 protein: CSVAALSSGNSIYF. The CDR3 bases are TGCAGCGTTGCCGCTCTAAGCTCTGGAAACAGCATATATTTT. Drawing the rest from reference TRBV29-1 and TRBJ1-3, the complete variable domain is SAVISQKPSRDICQRGTSLTIQCQVDSQVTMMFWYRQQPGQSLTLIATANQGSEATYESGFVIDKFPISRPNLTFSTLTVSNMSPEDSSIYLCSVAALSSGNSIYFGEGSWLTVV.

This clonotype has at least ten counts. This chain joins TRBV10-1 and TRBJ1-1, with 12 bases lining up with TRBD1. Trimming took 6 bases from V and 3 from J; bases not matched to a gene: 5. This CDR3 is built from 15 residues. In germline, CDR1 is WNHNN, CDR2 SYGVQD (reference sequence). The CDR3 here is CASRGTGGGYTEAFF. The CDR3 nucleotides read TGCGCCAGCAGAGGGACAGGGGGCGGATACACTGAAGCTTTCTTT.

The rearrangement links TRBV2 to TRBJ2-2; D call uncertain. V lost 4 bases to trimming and J lost 7 bases, with 16 bases between them. Germline V gives CDR1 SNHLY, CDR2 FYNNEI. This CDR3 has 15 amino acids. The CDR3 DNA reads TGTGCCAGCAGTGCGGGTTGGCTACTTAACGGGGAGCTGTTTTTT. Translated, it gives CASSAGWLLNGELFF.

The rearrangement joins TRBV15 to TRBJ2-2; 9 positions match TRBD2. Trimming cost V 3 bases and J 6 bases; bases outside gene matches: 8. The CDR3 has 16 amino acids. Germline V gene data show CDR1 as LNHNV and CDR2 as YYDKDF (reference sequence). CDR3 residues: CATSRGVEREAGELFF. The CDR3 DNA is TGTGCCACCAGCAGGGGAGTGGAGCGGGAGGCCGGGGAGCTGTTTTTT.

Many counts were recorded for this clonotype. The J gene is TRBJ2-5, the V gene TRBV7-8, with D maybe TRBD1 (6 bases). Germline lookup yields CDR1 SGHVS and CDR2 FQNEAQ. The CDR3 runs 15 residues. With 4 bases removed from V and 0 bases from J, the gap between germline ends came to 12 bases. The CDR3 loop reads CASSSQTGNQETQYF. As DNA, the CDR3 is TGTGCCAGCAGCTCCCAGACAGGCAACCAAGAGACCCAGTACTTC. Full variable domain (outside the CDR3, taken from reference TRBV7-8 and TRBJ2-5): GAGVSQSPRYKVAKRGQDVALRCDPISGHVSLFWYQQALGQGPEFLTYFQNEAQLDKSGLPSDRFFAERPEGSVSTLKIQRTQQEDSAVYLCASSSQTGNQETQYFGPGTRLLVL.

The chain couples TRBV10-3 to TRBJ2-5; D tentatively fits TRBD1 or TRBD2 (5 bases each). Germline CDR1 and CDR2: ENHRY and SYGVKD. V lost 2 bases to trimming and J lost 4 bases, with 14 bases between them. CDR3 size: 15 residues. Here the CDR3 reads CAISEEGILLETQYF. The CDR3 nucleotides read TGTGCCATCAGTGAGGAGGGGATTCTTCTAGAGACCCAGTACTTC.

This CDR3 is CASSPTSYTF. The CDR3 DNA reads as TGTGCCAGCAGCCCTACTAGCTACACCTTC. The J gene is TRBJ1-2, the V gene TRBV7-2; D gene unclear. Deletions cut 5 bases from V and 9 bases from J, with 7 bases between. Germline V gives CDR1 SGHTA, CDR2 FQGNSA. This CDR3 spans 10 amino acids.

This clonotype was observed many times. This chain connects TRBV7-9 to TRBJ2-6, with a weak D call TRBD2 (5 bases). The CDR3 contains 15 residues. Germline V gene sequence: CDR1 SEHNR, CDR2 FQNEAQ (reference sequence). The germline V and J ends were trimmed by 5 bases and 2 bases, with 10 bases remaining between them. The CDR3 sequence: CASSLTRAGANVLTF. The CDR3 DNA follows: TGTGCCAGCAGCCTAACTAGGGCTGGGGCCAACGTCCTGACTTTC.

This clonotype was seen many times. The CDR3 sequence: CASSEDREIYEQYF. CDR3 DNA: TGTGCCAGCAGTGAGGACAGGGAAATCTACGAGCAGTACTTC. This sequence joins TRBV6-1 and TRBJ2-7, with TRBD1 matching 8 bases. Germline lookup yields CDR1 MNHNS and CDR2 SASEGT. This CDR3 region has 14 residues. The J segment lost 3 bases and the V segment lost 3 bases, leaving 4 bases of the junction unmatched.

The chain uses TRBV19 and TRBJ2-2; TRBD1 might be the D (5 bases). Germline lookup yields CDR1 LNHDA and CDR2 SQIVND (reference sequence). The CDR3 has 14 residues. The germline V and J ends were trimmed by 7 bases and 6 bases, with 15 bases remaining between them. Here the CDR3 reads CASKRAGLSGELFF. Written as DNA, the CDR3 is TGTGCCAGTAAACGCGCAGGGCTCTCCGGGGAGCTGTTTTTT.

CDR3 residues: CASSNRGHTEAFF. The CDR3 coding sequence is TGTGCCAGTAGTAACAGGGGGCACACTGAAGCTTTCTTT. The chain links TRBV19 to TRBJ1-1; 9 bases align to TRBD1. Trimming took 4 bases from V and 3 from J; bases not matched to a gene: 0. The CDR3 has 13 residues. CDR1 LNHDA and CDR2 SQIVND come from the germline V gene (reference sequence).

This clonotype has a handful of counts. This chain connects TRBV27 to TRBJ2-7; no clear D. Germline V CDR1 and CDR2: MNHEY, SMNVEV (reference sequence). Trimming shortened V by 5 bases and J by 3 bases, and 14 bases separated the two germline ends. This CDR3 spans 14 amino acids. CDR3 sequence: CASSPAPWNYEQYF. The CDR3, as DNA: TGTGCCAGCAGTCCGGCGCCTTGGAACTACGAGCAGTACTTC.

The table lists this clonotype with a few counts. V usage is TRBV6-5 and J usage is TRBJ1-2; no firm D call. CDR3 size: 11 residues. Trimming removed 4 bases from V and 8 bases from J, with 8 bases in between. Germline V gives CDR1 MNHEY, CDR2 SVGAGI. CDR3 amino acids: CASSFVGGYTF. The CDR3 DNA follows: TGTGCCAGCAGTTTTGTAGGGGGCTACACCTTC.